This TCR beta chain derives from a study of regulatory T cells in long-lasting Graves disease. Study in general: Newly diagnosed Graves' patients had under 3 months of antithyroid drugs.

Researchers made TCR beta libraries by using iRepertoire HTBI primers and running Arm-PCR on CDR3 regions. MiXCR was run by TCRdb on the multiplex PCR reads, yielding one entry per CDR3 protein. Seen here are roughly 610,000 distinct CDR3 sequences, 15% to 20% observed once, and the top ten hold around 19%. A few counts support this clonotype. The time point: newly diagnosed GD, antithyroid drugs for less than 3 months. PBMCs provided the RNA from which the TCR library was made. Germline V CDR1 and CDR2: SGHTA, FQGNSA. The CDR3 runs 15 residues. V was shortened by 2 bases and J by 8 bases, with 16 bases between the two germline ends. The data were also submitted as part of a second study, on T cells in Graves' hyperthyroidism and ophthalmopathy. As that report states: Stable hyperthyroidism was separated from ophthalmopathy by a model based on 13 V-J features. Model output signaled ophthalmopathy a median roughly six months ahead of onset.

The chain uses TRBV7-2 and TRBJ2-1; perhaps TRBD2 as D (6 bases). This TCR derives from a woman aged 30 to 39 with Graves disease. This material consisted of peripheral blood mononuclear cells (PBMCs), taken at new diagnosis, from a patient treated with antithyroid drugs. The CDR3 protein is CASSLQGTVTDEQFF. The CDR3 DNA reads TGTGCCAGCAGCTTACAAGGGACTGTGACAGATGAGCAGTTCTTC.